This T cell receptor beta chain was sequenced during a study of human T cells and chemical hapten exposure. This clonotype turned up a few times. The target antigen is unknown. Time point specified: patch test 2, 6 weeks after DPC sensitization. Noted treatment: therapeutic diphenylcyclopropenone sensitization with weekly scalp DPC. People who gave samples had alopecia, were 18 to 70 years old, and were suitable for DPC. It was the library that attached unique molecular identifiers to individual cDNA molecules. TCRdb re-analysed the RACE reads in MiXCR, keeping a single row per CDR3 protein. This table holds some 350,000 distinct CDR3 sequences, under 6.5% found once. The CDR3 length is 14 residues. Germline V gene lookup returns CDR1 LGHDT and CDR2 YNNKEL (reference sequence). The germline V and J ends were trimmed by 0 bases and 2 bases, with 5 bases remaining between them. Overall study findings and caveats: TCRs whose frequency exceeded 1 in 1000 remained the same following DPC sensitization.

This clonotype was obtained from a woman in her late teens or twenties with alopecia areata. Some clones in this sample may be carry-over from other donors' samples. The sequencing here drew on whole blood, taken in connection with sensitization to the hapten diphenylcyclopropenone (DPC). The rearrangement joins TRBV3-1 to TRBJ2-1; the D is unclear. CDR3 in DNA: TGTGCCAGCAGCCAAGATCTCACCTACAATGAGCAGTTCTTC. Translating gives CASSQDLTYNEQFF.